Listed here are 27 T cell receptor beta chains from one sample, sequenced in a study of cytomegalovirus exposure and HLA in healthy donors. PCR primers comprised 60 Vbeta and 13 Jbeta primers. Clones were sequenced by immunoSEQ multiplex PCR, and TCRdb holds only the in-frame ones, with some missing. The sample consists of approximately 160,000 clones, 65% to 70% of them appearing once. The sequencing sample was made of PBMCs. The receptors were gathered from a woman aged 18-35 years in good health and CMV-seropositive.

This clone was counted only a few times. V and J are TRBV4-2 and TRBJ2-5; a possible D gene is TRBD2 (7 bases). V gave up 0 bases and J gave up 5 bases, with 13 bases separating them. Germline V lookup: CDR1 LGHNA, CDR2 YNFKEQ. This CDR3 comprises 15 residues. The CDR3 bases are TGTGCCAGCAGCCAAGAAAAGGGCGGGGGCGAGACCCAGTACTTC. Protein sequence: CASSQEKGGGETQYF.

This clone was counted between two and nine times. The rearrangement joins TRBV7-9 to TRBJ2-1; a possible D gene is TRBD2 (6 bases). The V gene's germline CDR1 is SEHNR and CDR2 FQNEAQ (reference sequence). With 5 bases removed from V and 0 bases from J, the gap between germline ends came to 11 bases. This CDR3 spans 15 amino acids. CDR3: CASSTLASSYNEQFF. The CDR3 nucleotides read TGTGCCAGCAGCACTCTAGCGAGCTCCTACAATGAGCAGTTCTTC.

The J gene is TRBJ1-1, the V gene TRBV5-1; TRBD1 agrees at 7 bases. Per the germline V gene, CDR1 is SGHRS and CDR2 is YFSETQ. This CDR3 contains 18 residues. The V segment lost 1 base and the J segment 4 bases; nucleotides outside the gene matches: 16. The CDR3 loop is CASSLTRQGPVGRTEAFF. The CDR3 DNA reads as TGCGCCAGCAGCTTGACTAGACAGGGTCCGGTGGGGCGCACTGAAGCTTTCTTT. The full variable domain, rest sourced from reference TRBV5-1 and TRBJ1-1, is KAGVTQTPRYLIKTRGQQVTLSCSPISGHRSVSWYQQTPGQGLQFLFEYFSETQRNKGNFPGRFSGRQFSNSRSEMNVSTLELGDSALYLCASSLTRQGPVGRTEAFFGQGTRLTVV.

The gene calls are TRBV6-5 and TRBJ2-7; D gene ambiguous. V lost 1 base to trimming and J lost 1 base, with 11 bases between them. The CDR3 is 15 residues long. CDR1 is MNHEY and CDR2 is SVGAGI in the germline V gene. The CDR3 DNA reads as TGTGCCAGCAGTTACTTTCCTTGGCAGTCCTACGAGCAGTACTTC. Translation: CASSYFPWQSYEQYF.

The rearrangement links TRBV7-9 to TRBJ2-3; D possibly corresponds to TRBD2 (5 bases). Germline loops: CDR1 SEHNR, CDR2 FQNEAQ (reference sequence). V lost 5 bases, J lost 4 bases, and 10 bases lay in between. This CDR3 spans 13 amino acids. Here the CDR3 reads CASSRLLADTQYF. The CDR3 nucleotides are TGTGCCAGCAGCAGACTACTAGCAGATACGCAGTATTTT.

The CDR3 coding sequence is TGTGCCAGCAGTTACGATGAGGGGACTCTCTACAATGAGCAGTTCTTC. Translation: CASSYDEGTLYNEQFF. V gene TRBV6-5 combines with J gene TRBJ2-1, with D perhaps TRBD2 (6 bases). Trimming shortened V by 2 bases and J by 3 bases, and 14 bases separated the two germline ends. From germline, CDR1 is MNHEY and CDR2 SVGAGI. The CDR3 consists of 16 residues.

This rearrangement joins TRBV7-9 to TRBJ2-1, with 8 nucleotides matching TRBD1. The CDR3 extends over 15 amino acids. V gave up 6 bases and J gave up 4 bases; unmatched junction bases: 8. Germline V gene data show CDR1 as SEHNR and CDR2 as FQNEAQ (reference sequence). The CDR3 protein is CASRQIQGEYNEQFF. The CDR3 bases are TGTGCCAGCAGACAAATACAGGGGGAGTACAATGAGCAGTTCTTC.

The chain is built from TRBV7-6 and TRBJ1-1; 7 bases are a match to TRBD1. CDR1 is SGHVS and CDR2 is FNYEAQ in the germline V gene. This CDR3 comprises 14 residues. J gave up 1 base and V 5 bases, and 4 bases lay outside the gene matches. CDR3 sequence (DNA): TGTGCCAGCAGCCCTGGGACAGCGAACACTGAAGCTTTCTTT. It encodes CASSPGTANTEAFF.

The chain couples TRBV28 to TRBJ1-5; weak D call: TRBD1 (6 bases). This CDR3 is 15 amino acids long. Trimming removed 5 bases at V and 6 bases at J, with 17 bases between. The germline V gene encodes CDR1 MDHEN and CDR2 SYDVKM. The CDR3 protein is CASSPLTGLPQPQHF. CDR3 coding DNA: TGTGCCAGCAGTCCCTTAACAGGGTTACCTCAGCCCCAGCATTTT.

The chain has TRBV5-1 and TRBJ2-3, with no clear D. Trimming stripped 0 bases from V and 5 bases from J, with 10 bases between. CDR1 is SGHRS and CDR2 is YFSETQ in the germline V gene. The CDR3 is made up of 14 amino acids. CDR3 coding DNA: TGCGCCAGCAGCTTGGAGAGCGTGAAAGATACGCAGTATTTT. Translated, it gives CASSLESVKDTQYF.

The J gene is TRBJ1-1, the V gene TRBV18; possible D gene TRBD1, 5 bases. Trimming pared 3 bases from V and 6 bases from J, leaving 11 bases between. The CDR3 length is 13 residues. Germline V lookup: CDR1 KGHSH, CDR2 LQKENI. CDR3 bases: TGTGCCAGCTCACCCGATGGGGGGGCTGAAGCTTTCTTT. Protein sequence: CASSPDGGAEAFF.

V gene TRBV7-9 combines with J gene TRBJ1-5; TRBD1 agrees at 7 bases. The CDR3 extends over 14 amino acids. Germline V gene lookup returns CDR1 SEHNR and CDR2 FQNEAQ (reference sequence). Unmatched junction bases numbered 5, after V lost 5 bases and J lost 4 bases. In nucleotides, the CDR3 is TGTGCCAGCAGCCAGGGACAGCCTAATCAGCCCCAGCATTTT. It yields the protein CASSQGQPNQPQHF.

This clone was observed once. This sequence joins TRBV6-1 and TRBJ1-3, with a possible D match to TRBD1 (5 bases). Germline CDR1 MNHNS, CDR2 SASEGT. The CDR3 sequence is 14 residues long. V gave up 5 bases and J gave up 6 bases, with 14 bases separating them. The CDR3 here is CASSPGRKVNTIYF. The CDR3 nucleotides read TGTGCCAGCAGTCCAGGGAGGAAAGTAAACACCATATATTTT.

The CDR3 loop is CASSLLAGVGVNEQFF. In nucleotides, the CDR3 is TGCGCCAGCAGCCTTTTAGCGGGAGTGGGGGTCAATGAGCAGTTCTTC. The J gene is TRBJ2-1, the V gene TRBV5-1; 9 bases fit TRBD2. The V gene's germline CDR1 is SGHRS and CDR2 YFSETQ. The CDR3 loop spans 16 amino acids. V was clipped by 4 bases and J by 6 bases; unmatched bases: 11. The full variable domain, completed using reference TRBV5-1 and TRBJ2-1, is KAGVTQTPRYLIKTRGQQVTLSCSPISGHRSVSWYQQTPGQGLQFLFEYFSETQRNKGNFPGRFSGRQFSNSRSEMNVSTLELGDSALYLCASSLLAGVGVNEQFFGPGTRLTVL.

This chain uses TRBV27 with TRBJ1-5; D uncertain. Deletions cut 1 base from V and 5 bases from J, with 9 bases between. The CDR3 contains 14 residues. CDR1 and CDR2 from the germline V gene are MNHEY and SMNVEV (reference sequence). The CDR3 sequence: CASSLFPGYQPQHF. As DNA, the CDR3 is TGTGCCAGCAGTTTATTCCCGGGTTATCAGCCCCAGCATTTT.

Here the CDR3 reads CASSRTVTSGPPGELFF. The CDR3 DNA reads TGTGCCAGTAGCCGAACCGTGACTAGCGGGCCTCCCGGGGAGCTGTTTTTT. The chain is built from TRBV19 and TRBJ2-2; 10 nucleotides align to TRBD2. V gave up 6 bases and J gave up 6 bases; unmatched junction bases: 13. CDR1 is LNHDA and CDR2 is SQIVND in the germline V gene (reference sequence). The CDR3 has 17 residues.

The CDR3 DNA sequence: TGTGCCTGGAGGGGACTAGCGGGATCTAATGAGCAGTTCTTC. Amino acid sequence: CAWRGLAGSNEQFF. This chain uses TRBV30 with TRBJ2-1, with 13 bases identical to TRBD2. The CDR3 is made up of 14 amino acids. V was pared by 3 bases and J by 7 bases, with 3 bases of the junction left unmatched. The V gene's germline CDR1 is GTSNPN and CDR2 SVGIG (reference sequence).

The V call is TRBV12-5, the J call TRBJ1-1; 11 positions match TRBD1. Germline V gene data show CDR1 as LGHNT and CDR2 as FRNRAP. The CDR3 spans 16 residues. Trimming took 1 base from V and 11 from J; bases not matched to a gene: 12. Here the CDR3 reads CASGLGTGGPYPAAFF. In DNA form, the CDR3 reads TGTGCTAGTGGTTTGGGGACAGGGGGCCCTTATCCGGCGGCTTTCTTT. The full variable domain, its missing parts supplied by reference TRBV12-5 and TRBJ1-1, is DARVTQTPRHKVTEMGQEVTMRCQPILGHNTVFWYRQTMMQGLELLAYFRNRAPLDDSGMPKDRFSAEMPDATLATLKIQPSEPRDSAVYFCASGLGTGGPYPAAFFGQGTRLTVV.

The chain recombines TRBV7-2 with TRBJ1-2; D possibly corresponds to TRBD1 (6 bases). The germline gives CDR1 SGHTA, CDR2 FQGNSA. This CDR3 is built from 19 residues. Trimming removed 6 bases from V and 3 bases from J, with 29 bases in between. The CDR3 region has the DNA TGTGCCAGCAGACCGAACACAGCGACACCAGGGGTCTCTCACTATGGCTACACCTTC. Protein: CASRPNTATPGVSHYGYTF.

The chain uses TRBV10-2 and TRBJ2-5, with 7 bases identical to TRBD1. Germline-derived CDR1 and CDR2 are WSHSY and SAAADI. CDR3 length: 14 amino acids. The V and J ends lost 4 bases and 4 bases, in that order; junction bases with no gene match: 6. The DNA for the CDR3 is TGCGCCAGCAGTGCGGGACAGATACTAGAGACCCAGTACTTC. This sequence encodes CASSAGQILETQYF.

This clone was picked up a small number of times. In DNA form, the CDR3 reads TGCGCCAGCAGCCCGGGACAGTCTAACACTGAAGCTTTCTTT. Residues: CASSPGQSNTEAFF. This sequence joins TRBV5-1 and TRBJ1-1; 7 nucleotides line up with TRBD1. With 4 bases clipped from V and 2 bases from J, the junction kept 5 bases outside the gene matches. There are 14 residues in the CDR3. From germline, CDR1 is SGHRS and CDR2 YFSETQ.

V usage is TRBV29-1 and J usage is TRBJ2-5, with a possible D match to TRBD2 (5 bases). This CDR3 is built from 13 residues. The ends were cut back, 6 bases at V and 7 bases at J, with 18 bases in the middle. Germline CDR1 and CDR2: SQVTM and ANQGSEA. The CDR3 sequence is CSVKSSPVGTQYF. Written as DNA, the CDR3 is TGCAGCGTAAAGTCTAGCCCCGTAGGGACCCAGTACTTC. Drawing the rest from reference TRBV29-1 and TRBJ2-5, the complete variable domain is SAVISQKPSRDICQRGTSLTIQCQVDSQVTMMFWYRQQPGQSLTLIATANQGSEATYESGFVIDKFPISRPNLTFSTLTVSNMSPEDSSIYLCSVKSSPVGTQYFGPGTRLLVL.

The J gene is TRBJ2-5, the V gene TRBV4-1; TRBD2 agrees at 8 bases. The better agreement between TRBJ2-7 and the DNA end casts doubt on the J call. The CDR3 consists of 16 residues. Germline-derived CDR1 and CDR2 are MGHRA and YSYEKL. CDR3 amino acids: CASSQEFSGNLYEQYF. The DNA of the CDR3 is TGCGCCAGCAGCCAAGAATTTAGCGGGAACTTATACGAGCAGTACTTC.

This chain joins TRBV27 and TRBJ2-1, with D possibly being TRBD2 (6 bases). Germline lookup yields CDR1 MNHEY and CDR2 SMNVEV (reference sequence). The CDR3 is 13 residues long. With 0 bases removed from V and 10 bases from J, the gap between germline ends came to 10 bases. As DNA, the CDR3 is TGTGCCAGCAGTTTATCGACTAGTTTCGAGCAGTTCTTC. As protein: CASSLSTSFEQFF.

This chain joins TRBV28 and TRBJ1-3; perhaps TRBD1 as D (5 bases). In germline, CDR1 is MDHEN, CDR2 SYDVKM. V was cut by 1 base and J by 0 bases, with 10 bases left in between. This CDR3 spans 16 amino acids. CDR3 protein: CASSLSGGGSGNTIYF. CDR3 coding DNA: TGTGCCAGCAGTTTATCCGGGGGGGGCTCTGGAAACACCATATATTTT.

This chain links TRBV6-6 with TRBJ2-7; D unclear. CDR3 size: 11 residues. The V end lost 6 bases, the J end lost 4 bases, and 7 bases lay between the germline ends. CDR1 is MNHNY and CDR2 is SVGAGI in the germline V gene (reference sequence). Here the CDR3 DNA reads TGTGCCAGCAGCCCCTTGTACGAGCAGTACTTC. Encoded protein: CASSPLYEQYF.

The chain employs TRBV7-8 and TRBJ2-5; 9 nucleotides match TRBD2. This CDR3 has 16 amino acids. Looked up from germline, CDR1 is SGHVS and CDR2 is FQNEAQ. J gave up 6 bases and V 1 base, and 9 bases lay outside the gene matches. CDR3 region: CASSLDLGGGAQTQYF. In DNA, the CDR3 is TGTGCCAGCAGCTTAGATTTGGGCGGGGGGGCACAGACCCAGTACTTC.